This TCR beta chain was identified in a study of naive and memory T cell subsets. Both TRBC1 and TRBC2 were covered by a beta constant-region primer of two equimolar oligonucleotides. Each CDR3 protein gets one entry after TCRdb re-called the UMI-ligation and nested PCR reads with MiXCR. The sample contains around 160,000 distinct CDR3 sequences, approximately 17% of which appear only once. Germline V gives CDR1 LGHDT, CDR2 YNNKEL (reference sequence). Deletions cut 0 bases from V and 5 bases from J, with 14 bases between. The CDR3 is made up of 16 amino acids. Study results and caveats: In naive cells, over 95% of TCR sequences were seen only once. Findings for naive and memory subsets could not be checked against ground truth.

There are a few counts of this clonotype. Its antigen remains unknown. Sequenced sample: naive CD4+ T cells from blood. This clonotype originated in a human donor in good health. This rearrangement joins TRBV3-1 to TRBJ2-1; the D call may be TRBD1 or TRBD2 (5 bases each). This CDR3 reads CASSQDTGTNNNEQFF. The CDR3 nucleotides read TGTGCCAGCAGCCAAGATACCGGGACCAATAACAATGAGCAGTTCTTC.